This T cell receptor beta chain was documented in a study of vaccination and CD4 T cells after COVID-19. About the research overall: Sampling post-COVID took place a median 101 days after diagnosis (range 35 to 161). Either a CEFX pool, an HIV-1 Nef pool, or no peptide was added to control cultures.

The Oncomine TCR Beta short-read assay sequenced DNA from cultured CD4+ T cells. TCRdb called the PCR reads again in MiXCR, with one record for every CDR3 protein. The repertoire holds 15,000 to 20,000 distinct CDR3 sequences, 45% seen once, with about 18% in the top ten. This clonotype appeared a few times. What it recognizes is unknown. This sample's treatment: roughly nine-day PBMC culture with coronavirus spike peptide pools or control peptides (ViraFEST assay). The sequence came from a human donor who received a COVID-19 vaccine. Specimen: CD4+ T cells from blood, cultured in vitro, collected before SARS-CoV-2 vaccination.

CDR3 region: CSAYSGAAYEQYF. For the CDR3, the DNA is TGCAGTGCTTACAGCGGGGCCGCCTACGAGCAGTACTTC. The V gene is TRBV20-1, the J gene TRBJ2-7, with 7 bases lining up with TRBD2. This CDR3 region has 13 residues. Trimming took 5 bases from V and 2 from J; bases not matched to a gene: 6. The germline V gene has CDR1 DFQATT and CDR2 SNEGSKA (reference sequence).